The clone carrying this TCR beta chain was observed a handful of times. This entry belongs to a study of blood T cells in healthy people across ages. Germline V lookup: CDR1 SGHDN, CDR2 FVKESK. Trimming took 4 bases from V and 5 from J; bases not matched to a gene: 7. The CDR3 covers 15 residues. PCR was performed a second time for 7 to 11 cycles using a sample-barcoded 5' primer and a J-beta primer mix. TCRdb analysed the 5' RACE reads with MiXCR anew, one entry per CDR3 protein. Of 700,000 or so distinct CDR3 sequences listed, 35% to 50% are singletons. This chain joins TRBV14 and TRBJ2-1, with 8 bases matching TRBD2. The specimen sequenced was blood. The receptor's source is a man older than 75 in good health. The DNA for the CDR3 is TGTGCCAGCAGCCGCTTTACTAGCGGAGACAATGAGCAGTTCTTC. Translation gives CASSRFTSGDNEQFF.